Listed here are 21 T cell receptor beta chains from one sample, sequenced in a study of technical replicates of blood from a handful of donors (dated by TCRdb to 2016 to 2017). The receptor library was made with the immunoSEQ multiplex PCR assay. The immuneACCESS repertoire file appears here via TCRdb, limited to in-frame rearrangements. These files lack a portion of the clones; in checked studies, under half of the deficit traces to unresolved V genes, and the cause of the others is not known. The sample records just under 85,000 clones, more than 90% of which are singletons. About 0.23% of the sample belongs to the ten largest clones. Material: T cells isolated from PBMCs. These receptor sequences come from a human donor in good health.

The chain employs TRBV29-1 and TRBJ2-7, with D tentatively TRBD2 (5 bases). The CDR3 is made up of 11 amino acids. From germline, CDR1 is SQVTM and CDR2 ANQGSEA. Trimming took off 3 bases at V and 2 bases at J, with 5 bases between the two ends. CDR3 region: CSVDSAYEQYF. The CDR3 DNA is TGCAGCGTTGATAGCGCCTACGAGCAGTACTTC.

The CDR3 here is CASSYSTYGYTF. DNA of the CDR3: TGTGCCAGCAGTTACTCTACTTATGGCTACACCTTC. The chain employs TRBV6-6 and TRBJ1-2; D is unclear. The V end was cut by 0 bases, the J end by 5 bases, with 4 bases between. The CDR3 runs 12 residues. Germline assignment: CDR1 MNHNY and CDR2 SVGAGI (reference sequence).

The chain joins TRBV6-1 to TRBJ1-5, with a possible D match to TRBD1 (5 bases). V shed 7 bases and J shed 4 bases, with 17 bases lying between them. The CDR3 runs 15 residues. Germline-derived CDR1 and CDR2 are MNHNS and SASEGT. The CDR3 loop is CASNRGGAINQPQHF. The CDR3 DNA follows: TGTGCCAGCAACCGAGGAGGGGCTATTAATCAGCCCCAGCATTTT.

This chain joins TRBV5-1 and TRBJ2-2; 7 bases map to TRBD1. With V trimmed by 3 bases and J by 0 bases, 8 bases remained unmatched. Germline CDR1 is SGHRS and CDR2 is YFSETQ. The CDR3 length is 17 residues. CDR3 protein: CASSWALTGANTGELFF. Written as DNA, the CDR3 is TGCGCCAGCAGCTGGGCCCTTACAGGGGCGAACACCGGGGAGCTGTTTTTT. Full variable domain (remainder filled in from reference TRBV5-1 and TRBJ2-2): KAGVTQTPRYLIKTRGQQVTLSCSPISGHRSVSWYQQTPGQGLQFLFEYFSETQRNKGNFPGRFSGRQFSNSRSEMNVSTLELGDSALYLCASSWALTGANTGELFFGEGSRLTVL.

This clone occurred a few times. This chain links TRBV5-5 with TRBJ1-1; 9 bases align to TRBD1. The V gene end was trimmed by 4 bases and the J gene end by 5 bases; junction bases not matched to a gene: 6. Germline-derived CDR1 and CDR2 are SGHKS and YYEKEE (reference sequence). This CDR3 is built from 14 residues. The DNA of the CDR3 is TGTGCCAGCAGCCTTAGGACAGGGGTTACTGAAGCTTTCTTT. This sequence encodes CASSLRTGVTEAFF.

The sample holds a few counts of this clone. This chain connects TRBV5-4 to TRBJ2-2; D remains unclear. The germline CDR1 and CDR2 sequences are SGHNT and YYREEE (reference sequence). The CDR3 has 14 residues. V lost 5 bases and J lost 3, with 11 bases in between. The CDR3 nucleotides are TGTGCCAGCAGATTGTCGGTAGACACCGGGGAGCTGTTTTTT. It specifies CASRLSVDTGELFF.

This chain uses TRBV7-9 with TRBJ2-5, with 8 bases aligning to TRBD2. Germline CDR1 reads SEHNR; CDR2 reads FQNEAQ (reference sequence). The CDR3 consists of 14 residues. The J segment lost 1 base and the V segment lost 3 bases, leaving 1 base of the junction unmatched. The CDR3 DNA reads TGTGCCAGCAGCTTCCGGGGGGGCCAAGAGACCCAGTACTTC. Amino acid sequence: CASSFRGGQETQYF.

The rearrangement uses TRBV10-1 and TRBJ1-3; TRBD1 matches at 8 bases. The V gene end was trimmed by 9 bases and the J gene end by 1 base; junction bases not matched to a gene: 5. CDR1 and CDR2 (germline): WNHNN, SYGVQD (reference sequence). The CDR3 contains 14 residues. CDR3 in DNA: TGCGCCAGTTCCAGGGGGCAATCTGGAAACACCATATATTTT. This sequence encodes CASSRGQSGNTIYF.

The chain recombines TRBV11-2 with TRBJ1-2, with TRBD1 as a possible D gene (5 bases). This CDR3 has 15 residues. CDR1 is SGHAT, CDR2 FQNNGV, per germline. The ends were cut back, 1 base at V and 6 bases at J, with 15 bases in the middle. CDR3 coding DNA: TGTGCCAGCAGCTTAGCGTCGTGGCAGGGAAATGGCTACACCTTC. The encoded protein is CASSLASWQGNGYTF.

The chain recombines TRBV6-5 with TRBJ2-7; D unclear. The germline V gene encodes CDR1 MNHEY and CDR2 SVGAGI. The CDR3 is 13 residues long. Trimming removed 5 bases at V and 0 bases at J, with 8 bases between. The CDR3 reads CASSRGVSYEQYF. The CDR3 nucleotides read TGTGCCAGCAGTCGCGGCGTCTCCTACGAGCAGTACTTC.

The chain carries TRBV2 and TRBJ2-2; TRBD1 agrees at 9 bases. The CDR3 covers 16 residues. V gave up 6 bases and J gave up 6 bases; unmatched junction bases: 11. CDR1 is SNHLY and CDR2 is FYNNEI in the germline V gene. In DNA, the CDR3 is TGTGCCAGCAGAGCCTTTTGGGACAGGGACGCCGGGGAGCTGTTTTTT. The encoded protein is CASRAFWDRDAGELFF.

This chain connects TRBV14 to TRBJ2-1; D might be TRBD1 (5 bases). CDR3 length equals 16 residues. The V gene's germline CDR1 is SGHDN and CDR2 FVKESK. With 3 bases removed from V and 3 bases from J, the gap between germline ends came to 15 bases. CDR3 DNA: TGTGCCAGCAGCCACGAAGGGGAACTCTTCTACAATGAGCAGTTCTTC. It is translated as CASSHEGELFYNEQFF.

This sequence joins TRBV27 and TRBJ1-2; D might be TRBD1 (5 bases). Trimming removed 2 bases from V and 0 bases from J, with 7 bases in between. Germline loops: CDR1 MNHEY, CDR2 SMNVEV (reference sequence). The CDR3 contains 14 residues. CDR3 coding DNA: TGTGCCAGCAGTTTAAGCAGGGCTAACTATGGCTACACCTTC. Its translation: CASSLSRANYGYTF.

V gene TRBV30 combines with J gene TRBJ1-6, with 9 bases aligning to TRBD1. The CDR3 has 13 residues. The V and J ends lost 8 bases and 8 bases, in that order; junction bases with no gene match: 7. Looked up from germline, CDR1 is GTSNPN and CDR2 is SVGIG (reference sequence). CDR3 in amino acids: CAISGQGDSPLHF. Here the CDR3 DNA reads TGTGCCATTTCGGGACAGGGCGATTCACCCCTCCACTTT. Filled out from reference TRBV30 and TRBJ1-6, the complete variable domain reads SQTIHQWPATLVQPVGSPLSLECTVEGTSNPNLYWYRQAAGRGLQLLFYSVGIGQISSEVPQNLSASRPQDRQFILSSKKLLLSDSGFYLCAISGQGDSPLHFGNGTRLTVT.

In DNA form, the CDR3 reads TGTGCCAGAAGCTCTAGCGGGAGAAAGGGAGAGACCCAGTACTTC. This translates into CARSSSGRKGETQYF. This sequence joins TRBV5-3 and TRBJ2-5; 10 bases line up with TRBD2. TRBV5-3 is treated as an ORF (open reading frame) with a function not yet certain. V was clipped by 3 bases and J by 4 bases; unmatched bases: 6. The CDR3 length is 15 residues.

In nucleotides, the CDR3 is TGTGCCTGGAGTGGTTCCAGAGGAGGGTCGGCTTTCTTT. This encodes CAWSGSRGGSAFF. The chain has TRBV30 and TRBJ1-1, with D uncertain. In germline, CDR1 is GTSNPN, CDR2 SVGIG (reference sequence). Trimming stripped 1 base from V and 11 bases from J, with 17 bases between. The CDR3 runs to 13 residues.

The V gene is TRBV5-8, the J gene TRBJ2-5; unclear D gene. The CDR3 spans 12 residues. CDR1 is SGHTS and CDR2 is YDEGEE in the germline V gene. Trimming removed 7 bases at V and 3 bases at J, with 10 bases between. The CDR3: CASSRQEETQYF. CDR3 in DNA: TGTGCCAGCTCTCGGCAGGAAGAGACCCAGTACTTC.

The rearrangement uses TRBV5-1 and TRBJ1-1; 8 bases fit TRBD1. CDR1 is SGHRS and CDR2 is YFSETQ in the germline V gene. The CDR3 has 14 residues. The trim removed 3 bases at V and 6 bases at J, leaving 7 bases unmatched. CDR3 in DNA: TGCGCCAGCAGCTCAACAGGGGGTATGGCTGAAGCTTTCTTT. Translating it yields CASSSTGGMAEAFF. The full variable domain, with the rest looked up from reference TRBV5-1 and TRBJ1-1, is KAGVTQTPRYLIKTRGQQVTLSCSPISGHRSVSWYQQTPGQGLQFLFEYFSETQRNKGNFPGRFSGRQFSNSRSEMNVSTLELGDSALYLCASSSTGGMAEAFFGQGTRLTVV.

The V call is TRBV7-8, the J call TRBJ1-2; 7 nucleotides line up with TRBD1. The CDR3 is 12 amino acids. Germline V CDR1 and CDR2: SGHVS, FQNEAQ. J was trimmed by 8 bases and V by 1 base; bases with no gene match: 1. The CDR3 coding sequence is TGTGCCAGCAGCTTAGGGGACAGAGGCTACACCTTC. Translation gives CASSLGDRGYTF.

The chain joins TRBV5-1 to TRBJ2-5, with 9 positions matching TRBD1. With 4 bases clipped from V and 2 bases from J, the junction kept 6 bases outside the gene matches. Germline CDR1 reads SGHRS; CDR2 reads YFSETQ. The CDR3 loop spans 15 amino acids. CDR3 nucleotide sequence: TGCGCCAGCAGCCACCTGGGACAGGGTCAAGAGACCCAGTACTTC. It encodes CASSHLGQGQETQYF.

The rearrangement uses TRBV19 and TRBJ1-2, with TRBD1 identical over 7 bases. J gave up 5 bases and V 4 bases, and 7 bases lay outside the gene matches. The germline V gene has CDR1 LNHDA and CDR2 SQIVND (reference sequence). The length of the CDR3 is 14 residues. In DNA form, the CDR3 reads TGTGCCAGTAGTAGAATCGACAGGGTGTATGGCTACACCTTC. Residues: CASSRIDRVYGYTF. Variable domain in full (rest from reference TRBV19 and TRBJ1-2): DGGITQSPKYLFRKEGQNVTLSCEQNLNHDAMYWYRQDPGQGLRLIYYSQIVNDFQKGDIAEGYSVSREKKESFPLTVTSAQKNPTAFYLCASSRIDRVYGYTFGSGTRLTVV.